The 16 T cell receptor beta chains below all came from one sample that was sequenced in a study of blood T cell repertoires in COVID-19. The table came from immunoSEQ multiplex PCR; TCRdb's copy has only in-frame clones and leaves some out. Of around 230,000 clones listed, around 80% are singletons. The sequencing sample was made of peripheral blood. These receptors originate from a woman aged 45-60 years with acute or convalescent COVID-19.

This clone was seen more than once but under ten times. This chain links TRBV19 with TRBJ2-7; 7 bases align to TRBD1. V dropped 4 bases and J dropped 3; count of bases not matched to a gene: 3. The CDR3 runs 13 residues. The germline gives CDR1 LNHDA, CDR2 SQIVND (reference sequence). CDR3 coding DNA: TGTGCCAGTAGTAGGGGACAGTTCTACGAGCAGTACTTC. Amino acids: CASSRGQFYEQYF.

The rearrangement links TRBV28 to TRBJ1-5; 11 nucleotides line up with TRBD1. The V segment lost 4 bases and the J segment 1 base; nucleotides outside the gene matches: 12. CDR1 and CDR2 (germline): MDHEN, SYDVKM. CDR3 length equals 19 residues. The CDR3 DNA follows: TGTGCCAGCAGTTCGGGACAGGGGGGATCCGGTAGGAGCAATCAGCCCCAGCATTTT. Protein: CASSSGQGGSGRSNQPQHF.

A few counts support this clone. V gene TRBV9 combines with J gene TRBJ2-7; 7 bases map to TRBD1. Trimming removed 0 bases from V and 5 bases from J; junction bases left unmatched: 2. Germline V gives CDR1 SGDLS, CDR2 YYNGEE. The CDR3 spans 13 residues. This chain's CDR3 is CASSVVDRDEQYF. In nucleotides, the CDR3 is TGTGCCAGCAGCGTAGTTGACAGGGACGAGCAGTACTTC.

The CDR3 is CASSQVGTEAFF. CDR3 in DNA: TGTGCCAGCAGCCAAGTCGGCACTGAAGCTTTCTTT. The chain couples TRBV3-1 (or the pseudogene TRBV3-2) to TRBJ1-1; D ambiguous. Trimming took 1 base from V and 4 from J, leaving 4 bases between them. The germline CDR1 and CDR2 sequences are LGHDT and YNNKEL (reference sequence). The length of the CDR3 is 12 residues.

J is TRBJ2-2 and V is TRBV27; weak D call: TRBD1 (5 bases). The CDR3 consists of 14 residues. Germline CDR1 and CDR2: MNHEY and SMNVEV (reference sequence). V was clipped by 6 bases and J by 0 bases, with 8 bases between them. The CDR3 here is CASRPTANTGELFF. DNA for the CDR3: TGTGCCAGCAGACCGACAGCGAACACCGGGGAGCTGTTTTTT.

This clone was recorded once. This rearrangement joins TRBV19 to TRBJ2-2; 9 nucleotides align to TRBD1. The CDR3 runs to 16 residues. CDR1 LNHDA and CDR2 SQIVND come from the germline V gene (reference sequence). With V trimmed by 7 bases and J by 0 bases, 6 bases remained unmatched. The CDR3 bases are TGTGCCAGTACCAATAGGGACAGGGCGAACACCGGGGAGCTGTTTTTT. Its translation is CASTNRDRANTGELFF.

V gene TRBV5-6 combines with J gene TRBJ1-2; TRBD1 aligns across 9 bases. The trim removed 3 bases at V and 2 bases at J, leaving 2 bases unmatched. Germline-derived CDR1 and CDR2 are SGHDT and YYEEEE. The CDR3 is 14 residues long. CDR3 protein: CASSWTGENYGYTF. The CDR3 coding sequence is TGTGCCAGCAGCTGGACAGGGGAGAACTATGGCTACACCTTC. Variable domain in full (rest from reference TRBV5-6 and TRBJ1-2): DAGVTQSPTHLIKTRGQQVTLRCSPKSGHDTVSWYQQALGQGPQFIFQYYEEEERQRGNFPDRFSGHQFPNYSSELNVNALLLGDSALYLCASSWTGENYGYTFGSGTRLTVV.

The chain carries TRBV27 and TRBJ2-7, with D tentatively TRBD2 (6 bases). Germline V CDR1 and CDR2: MNHEY, SMNVEV (reference sequence). V was trimmed by 7 bases and J by 5 bases, leaving 15 bases between them. This CDR3 has 13 residues. The CDR3 bases are TGTGCCAGCAAGTCGGCCGGGAGCGACGAGCAGTACTTC. It is translated as CASKSAGSDEQYF.

This sequence joins TRBV7-2 and TRBJ2-2; 9 positions agree with TRBD1. CDR3 size: 14 residues. V shed 5 bases, J shed 6 bases, and the junction held 4 bases outside the gene matches. CDR1 is SGHTA and CDR2 is FQGNSA in the germline V gene. CDR3 region: CASSPDRGSGELFF. CDR3 bases: TGTGCCAGCAGCCCGGACAGGGGATCCGGGGAGCTGTTTTTT. Together with reference TRBV7-2 and TRBJ2-2, the CDR3 gives the full variable domain: GAGVSQSPSNKVTEKGKDVELRCDPISGHTALYWYRQSLGQGLEFLIYFQGNSAPDKSGLPSDRFSAERTGGSVSTLTIQRTQQEDSAVYLCASSPDRGSGELFFGEGSRLTVL.

The sample holds a few counts of this clone. The rearrangement joins TRBV28 to TRBJ1-2, with TRBD1 as a possible D gene (6 bases). With 10 bases removed from V and 4 bases from J, the gap between germline ends came to 16 bases. CDR3 length: 13 residues. From germline, CDR1 is MDHEN and CDR2 SYDVKM. The CDR3 loop is CATDPRGSYGYTF. CDR3 bases: TGTGCCACCGACCCCAGGGGTTCCTATGGCTACACCTTC.

This chain connects TRBV6-5 to TRBJ1-3, with 8 positions matching TRBD1. The germline CDR1 and CDR2 sequences are MNHEY and SVGAGI. This CDR3 contains 15 residues. V shed 8 bases, J shed 4 bases, and the junction held 10 bases outside the gene matches. The CDR3 reads CASGTGGLGGNTIYF. The DNA of the CDR3 is TGTGCCAGCGGCACAGGGGGATTGGGAGGAAACACCATATATTTT.

The chain joins TRBV30 to TRBJ1-1, with 7 positions matching TRBD1. V lost 2 bases, J lost 9 bases, and 6 bases stayed unmatched. This CDR3 has 12 residues. Germline lookup yields CDR1 GTSNPN and CDR2 SVGIG (reference sequence). DNA of the CDR3: TGTGCCTGGAGTTCAGGAAGGGGGCAAGCTTTCTTT. It yields the protein CAWSSGRGQAFF.

This chain joins TRBV30 and TRBJ2-1, with TRBD2 matching 7 bases. The CDR3 sequence is 16 residues long. J was trimmed by 6 bases and V by 0 bases; bases with no gene match: 11. The V gene's germline CDR1 is GTSNPN and CDR2 SVGIG (reference sequence). As DNA, the CDR3 is TGTGCCTGGAGTGTACTCGGACTAGGGGTCTTCAATGAGCAGTTCTTC. It encodes CAWSVLGLGVFNEQFF. The complete variable domain, with remaining parts taken from reference TRBV30 and TRBJ2-1, reads SQTIHQWPATLVQPVGSPLSLECTVEGTSNPNLYWYRQAAGRGLQLLFYSVGIGQISSEVPQNLSASRPQDRQFILSSKKLLLSDSGFYLCAWSVLGLGVFNEQFFGPGTRLTVL.

This chain joins TRBV27 and TRBJ2-5, with 12 bases lining up with TRBD2. V lost 3 bases and J lost 5; bases outside the gene matches: 13. The germline V gene encodes CDR1 MNHEY and CDR2 SMNVEV (reference sequence). CDR3 size: 18 residues. The CDR3 nucleotides read TGTGCCAGCAGTTTGGGACCGGTTCTAGCGGGAGGGCCGGAGACCCAGTACTTC. Translating it yields CASSLGPVLAGGPETQYF.

V and J are TRBV6-5 and TRBJ2-7; 8 bases are a match to TRBD1. The germline V gene encodes CDR1 MNHEY and CDR2 SVGAGI. The CDR3 loop spans 14 amino acids. V was clipped by 9 bases and J by 4 bases; unmatched bases: 11. The CDR3 here is CASNRAGGPYEQYF. As DNA, the CDR3 is TGTGCCAGTAACAGGGCAGGGGGCCCTTACGAGCAGTACTTC.

The chain employs TRBV21-1 and TRBJ2-3; the D call of TRBD1 is as the table states it, not checked on the DNA. TRBV21-1 is reported as a pseudogene. The CDR3 consists of 16 residues. The CDR3 here is CASLVYERTGTDTQYF. The CDR3, as DNA: TGTGCCAGCTTGGTCTATGAGCGCACAGGAACAGATACGCAGTATTTT.